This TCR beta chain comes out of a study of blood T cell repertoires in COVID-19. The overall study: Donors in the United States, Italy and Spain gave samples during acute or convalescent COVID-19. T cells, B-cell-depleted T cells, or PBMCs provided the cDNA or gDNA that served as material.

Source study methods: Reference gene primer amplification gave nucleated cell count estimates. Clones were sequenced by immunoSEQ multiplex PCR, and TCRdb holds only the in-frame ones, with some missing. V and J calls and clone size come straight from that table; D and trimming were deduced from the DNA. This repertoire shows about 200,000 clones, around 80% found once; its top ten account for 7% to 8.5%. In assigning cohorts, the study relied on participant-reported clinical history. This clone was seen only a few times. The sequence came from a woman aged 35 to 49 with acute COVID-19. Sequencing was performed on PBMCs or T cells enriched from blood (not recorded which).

CDR3 sequence (DNA): TGTGCCAGCAGTTCGCGGGACAGGGGGGAGGATGGCTACACCTTC. It translates to CASSSRDRGEDGYTF. J is TRBJ1-2 and V is TRBV6-6; 11 bases line up with TRBD1. The CDR3 is 15 residues long. Germline V lookup: CDR1 MNHNY, CDR2 SVGAGI (reference sequence). The V gene end was trimmed by 4 bases and the J gene end by 6 bases; junction bases not matched to a gene: 7.